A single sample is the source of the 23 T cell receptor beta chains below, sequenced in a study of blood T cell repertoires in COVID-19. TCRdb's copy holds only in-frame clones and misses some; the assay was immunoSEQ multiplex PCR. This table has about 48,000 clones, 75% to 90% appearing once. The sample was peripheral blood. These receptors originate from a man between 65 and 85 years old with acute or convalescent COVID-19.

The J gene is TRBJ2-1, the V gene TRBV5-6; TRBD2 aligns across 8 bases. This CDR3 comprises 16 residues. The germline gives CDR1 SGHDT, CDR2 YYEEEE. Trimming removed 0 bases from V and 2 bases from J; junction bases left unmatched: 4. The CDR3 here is CASSLGLALPYNEQFF. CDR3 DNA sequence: TGTGCCAGCAGCTTGGGACTAGCGTTGCCCTACAATGAGCAGTTCTTC. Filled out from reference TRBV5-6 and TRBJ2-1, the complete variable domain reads DAGVTQSPTHLIKTRGQQVTLRCSPKSGHDTVSWYQQALGQGPQFIFQYYEEEERQRGNFPDRFSGHQFPNYSSELNVNALLLGDSALYLCASSLGLALPYNEQFFGPGTRLTVL.

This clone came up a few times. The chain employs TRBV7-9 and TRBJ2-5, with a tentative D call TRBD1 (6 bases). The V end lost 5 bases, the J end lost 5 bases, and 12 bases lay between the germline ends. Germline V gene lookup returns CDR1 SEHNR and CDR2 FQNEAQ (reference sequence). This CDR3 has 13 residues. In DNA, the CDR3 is TGTGCCAGCAGCCGTACAGGGATTGAGACCCAGTACTTC. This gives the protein CASSRTGIETQYF. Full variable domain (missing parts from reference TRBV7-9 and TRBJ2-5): DTGVSQNPRHKITKRGQNVTFRCDPISEHNRLYWYRQTLGQGPEFLTYFQNEAQLEKSRLLSDRFSAERPKGSFSTLEIQRTEQGDSAMYLCASSRTGIETQYFGPGTRLLVL.

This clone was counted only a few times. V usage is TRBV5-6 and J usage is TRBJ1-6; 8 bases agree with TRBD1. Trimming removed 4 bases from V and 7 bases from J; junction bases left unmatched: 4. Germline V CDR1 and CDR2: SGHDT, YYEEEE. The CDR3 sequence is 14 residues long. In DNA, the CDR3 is TGTGCCAGCAGCCCGGACAGGGCGAATTCACCCCTCCACTTT. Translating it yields CASSPDRANSPLHF.

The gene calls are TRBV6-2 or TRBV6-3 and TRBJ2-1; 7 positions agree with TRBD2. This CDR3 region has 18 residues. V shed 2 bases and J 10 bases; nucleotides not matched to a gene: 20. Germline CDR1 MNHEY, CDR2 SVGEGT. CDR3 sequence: CASSYGGRARDGINEQFF. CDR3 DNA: TGTGCCAGCAGTTACGGGGGGAGGGCCAGGGACGGCATCAACGAGCAGTTCTTC.

CDR3 DNA: TGTGCCAGCAGCGGTATCCTTGACCTGGAGTGGGGCTACACCTTC. It codes for CASSGILDLEWGYTF. This chain joins TRBV6-5 and TRBJ1-2; the D is unclear. CDR3 size: 15 residues. Germline lookup yields CDR1 MNHEY and CDR2 SVGAGI. V lost 6 bases, J lost 8 bases, and 22 bases lay in between.

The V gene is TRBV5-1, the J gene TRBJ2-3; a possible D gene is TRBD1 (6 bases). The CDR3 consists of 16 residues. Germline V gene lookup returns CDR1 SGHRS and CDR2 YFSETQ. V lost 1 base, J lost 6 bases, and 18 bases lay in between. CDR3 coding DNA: TGCGCCAGCAGCTTGCCGCAGGACTCAGGGGCGGATACGCAGTATTTT. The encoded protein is CASSLPQDSGADTQYF.

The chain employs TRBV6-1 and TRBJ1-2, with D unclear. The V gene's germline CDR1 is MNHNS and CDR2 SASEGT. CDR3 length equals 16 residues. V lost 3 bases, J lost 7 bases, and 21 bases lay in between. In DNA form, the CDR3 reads TGTGCCAGCAGTGACGGACGGGCCGGCCAGGAGGGTGGCTACACCTTC. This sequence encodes CASSDGRAGQEGGYTF.

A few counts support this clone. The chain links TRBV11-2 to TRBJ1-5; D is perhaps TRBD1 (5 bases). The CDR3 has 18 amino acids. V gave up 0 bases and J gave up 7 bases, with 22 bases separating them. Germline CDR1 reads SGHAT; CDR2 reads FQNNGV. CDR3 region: CASSLDSQGGTEGQPQHF. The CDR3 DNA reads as TGTGCCAGCAGCTTAGATTCCCAGGGAGGTACCGAGGGCCAGCCCCAGCATTTT.

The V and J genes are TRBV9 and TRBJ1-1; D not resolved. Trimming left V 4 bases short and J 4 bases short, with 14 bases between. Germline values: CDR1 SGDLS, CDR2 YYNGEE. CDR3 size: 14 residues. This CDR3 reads CASSSRPQATEAFF. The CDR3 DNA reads TGTGCCAGCAGCTCACGCCCCCAGGCCACTGAAGCTTTCTTT.

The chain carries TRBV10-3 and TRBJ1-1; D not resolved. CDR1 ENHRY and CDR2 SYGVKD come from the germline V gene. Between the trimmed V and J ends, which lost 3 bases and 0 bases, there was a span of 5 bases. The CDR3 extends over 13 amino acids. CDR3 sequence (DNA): TGTGCCATCAGTGATTCATTGAACACTGAAGCTTTCTTT. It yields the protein CAISDSLNTEAFF.

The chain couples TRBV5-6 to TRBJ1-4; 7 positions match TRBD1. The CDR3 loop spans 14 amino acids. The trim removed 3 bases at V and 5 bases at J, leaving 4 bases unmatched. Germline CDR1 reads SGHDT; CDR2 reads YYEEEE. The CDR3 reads CASSWGTVNEKLFF. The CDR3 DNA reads TGTGCCAGCAGCTGGGGGACAGTAAATGAAAAACTGTTTTTT.

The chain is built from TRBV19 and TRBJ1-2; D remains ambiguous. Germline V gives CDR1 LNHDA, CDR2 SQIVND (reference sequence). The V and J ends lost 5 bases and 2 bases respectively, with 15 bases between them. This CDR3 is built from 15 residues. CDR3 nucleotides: TGTGCCAGTAGTCTCCGTCAGTTCGCCAACTATGGCTACACCTTC. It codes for CASSLRQFANYGYTF.

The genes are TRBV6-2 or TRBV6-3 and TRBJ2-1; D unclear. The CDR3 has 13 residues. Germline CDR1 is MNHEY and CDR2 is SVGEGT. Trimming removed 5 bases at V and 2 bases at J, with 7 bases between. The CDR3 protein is CASSRVPYNEQFF. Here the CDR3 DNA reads TGTGCCAGCAGTCGGGTTCCCTACAATGAGCAGTTCTTC.

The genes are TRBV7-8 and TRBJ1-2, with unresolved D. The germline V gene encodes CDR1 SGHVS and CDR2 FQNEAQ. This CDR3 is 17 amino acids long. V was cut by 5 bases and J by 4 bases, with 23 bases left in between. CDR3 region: CASSDPGGSSEGYGYTF. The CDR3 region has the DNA TGTGCCAGCAGCGACCCCGGTGGATCGTCAGAGGGCTATGGCTACACCTTC.

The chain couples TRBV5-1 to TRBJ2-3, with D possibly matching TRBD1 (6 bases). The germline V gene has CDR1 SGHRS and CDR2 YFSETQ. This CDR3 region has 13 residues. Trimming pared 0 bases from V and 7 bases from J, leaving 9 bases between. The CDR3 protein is CASSLARGNTQYF. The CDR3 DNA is TGCGCCAGCAGCTTGGCCAGGGGAAATACGCAGTATTTT.

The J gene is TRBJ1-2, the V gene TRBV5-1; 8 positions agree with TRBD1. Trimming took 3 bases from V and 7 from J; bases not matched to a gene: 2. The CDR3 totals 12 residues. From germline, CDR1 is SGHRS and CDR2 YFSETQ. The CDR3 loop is CASSWDRSGYTF. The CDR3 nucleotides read TGCGCCAGCAGCTGGGACAGGAGTGGCTACACCTTC.

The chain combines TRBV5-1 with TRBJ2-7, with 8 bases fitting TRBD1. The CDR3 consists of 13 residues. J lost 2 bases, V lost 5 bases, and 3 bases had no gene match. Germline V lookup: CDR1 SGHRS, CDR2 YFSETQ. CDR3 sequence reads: CASRADRAYEQYF. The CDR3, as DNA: TGCGCCAGCAGGGCGGACAGGGCCTACGAGCAGTACTTC.

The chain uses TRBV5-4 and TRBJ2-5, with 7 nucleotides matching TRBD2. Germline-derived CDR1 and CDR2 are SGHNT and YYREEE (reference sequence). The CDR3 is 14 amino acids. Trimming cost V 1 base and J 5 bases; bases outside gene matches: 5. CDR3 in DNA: TGTGCCAGCAGCTTGAAATTGGGGGGGGAGACCCAGTACTTC. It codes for CASSLKLGGETQYF.

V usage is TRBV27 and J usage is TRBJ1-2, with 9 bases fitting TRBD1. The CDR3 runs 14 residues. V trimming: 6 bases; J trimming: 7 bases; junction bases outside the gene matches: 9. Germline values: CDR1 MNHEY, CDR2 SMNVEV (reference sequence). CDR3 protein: CASRAGTGLSGYTF. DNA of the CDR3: TGTGCCAGCAGAGCCGGGACAGGGTTATCTGGCTACACCTTC.

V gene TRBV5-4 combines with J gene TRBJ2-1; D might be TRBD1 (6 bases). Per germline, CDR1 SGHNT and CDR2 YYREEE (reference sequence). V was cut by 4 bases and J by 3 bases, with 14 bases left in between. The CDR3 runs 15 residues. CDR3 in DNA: TGTGCCAGCAGCCCAACAGGGATTTTCTACAATGAGCAGTTCTTC. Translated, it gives CASSPTGIFYNEQFF.

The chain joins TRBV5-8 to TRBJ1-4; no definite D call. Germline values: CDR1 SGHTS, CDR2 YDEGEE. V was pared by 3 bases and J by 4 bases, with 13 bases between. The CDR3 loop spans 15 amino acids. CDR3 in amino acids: CASSSVTNRNEKLFF. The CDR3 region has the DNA TGTGCCAGCAGCTCCGTGACAAACCGTAATGAAAAACTGTTTTTT.

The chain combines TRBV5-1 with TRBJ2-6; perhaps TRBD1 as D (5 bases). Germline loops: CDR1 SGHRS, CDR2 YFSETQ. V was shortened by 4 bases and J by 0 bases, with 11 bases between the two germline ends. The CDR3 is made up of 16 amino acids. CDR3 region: CASSLTGSSGANVLTF. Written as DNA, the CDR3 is TGCGCCAGCAGCCTTACAGGTAGCTCTGGGGCCAACGTCCTGACTTTC.

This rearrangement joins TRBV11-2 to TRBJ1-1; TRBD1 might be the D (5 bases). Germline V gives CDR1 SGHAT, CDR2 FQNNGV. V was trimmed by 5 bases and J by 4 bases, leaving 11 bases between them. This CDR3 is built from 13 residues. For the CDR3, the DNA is TGTGCCAGCAGCCCCGGACATTCCACTGAAGCTTTCTTT. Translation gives CASSPGHSTEAFF.